This T cell receptor (beta chain) was captured by sequencing in a study of shared clonotypes between healthy human individuals. Overall study: Every donor yielded three CD4 naive, three CD4 memory, two CD8 naive and one CD8 memory plate.

The germline V and J ends were trimmed by 7 bases and 3 bases, with 15 bases remaining between them. Germline V gene lookup returns CDR1 SNHLY and CDR2 FYNNEI. This CDR3 contains 15 residues. Clones were sequenced by immunoSEQ multiplex PCR, and TCRdb holds only the in-frame ones, with some missing. The sample records 1.6 million or so clones, less than 99% being singletons. Notes on the study in general: Sorted-subset samples were not fully sequenced, rarefaction indicated.

Healthy HIV-negative adults without recent acute infections or vaccinations served as donors. Details on this clone: Its specificity is not known.

The sample comprised naive CD4+ T cells sorted from blood. Stated subset: CD45RA+ positively selected. This receptor was identified in a man aged 25 to 40 in good health. The chain links TRBV2 to TRBJ1-4, with D maybe TRBD1 (6 bases). CDR3 sequence reads: CASMYTGRANEKLFF. DNA of the CDR3: TGTGCCAGCATGTACACAGGGAGAGCTAATGAAAAACTGTTTTTT.